Each of the 3 T cell receptor beta chains below was sequenced from the same sample in a study of siplizumab effects on memory and regulatory T cells. This table comes from immunoSEQ multiplex PCR, and its TCRdb copy is limited to in-frame clones, with some not included. The profile shows about 100,000 clones, 90% to 95% of them singletons. Sequencing input: CD4+ T cells sorted from blood. The receptors come from a human donor in good health.

The chain recombines TRBV28 with TRBJ1-5; 7 bases fit TRBD1. This CDR3 region has 15 residues. V shed 6 bases, J shed 6 bases, and the junction held 11 bases outside the gene matches. Germline assignment: CDR1 MDHEN and CDR2 SYDVKM. CDR3 protein: CASSIKRQGPQPQHF. Written as DNA, the CDR3 is TGTGCCAGCAGCATAAAGAGACAGGGCCCTCAGCCCCAGCATTTT.

The chain couples TRBV28 to TRBJ1-1, with 7 bases lining up with TRBD1. Germline trimming cut 5 bases from V and 2 bases from J; bases unmatched to any gene: 8. Germline V gives CDR1 MDHEN, CDR2 SYDVKM. The CDR3 runs 15 residues. CDR3 sequence reads: CASSAWGQLNTEAFF. CDR3 in DNA: TGTGCCAGCAGTGCATGGGGACAGCTCAACACTGAAGCTTTCTTT.

V and J are TRBV7-9 and TRBJ2-7; D could derive from TRBD1 or TRBD2 (6 bases each). The CDR3 is made up of 17 amino acids. Germline-derived CDR1 and CDR2 are SEHNR and FQNEAQ (reference sequence). V was trimmed by 4 bases and J by 2 bases, leaving 21 bases between them. CDR3 coding DNA: TGTGCCAGCAGCTCCTCCGTTGGTGGGGGGCGCGCCTACGAGCAGTACTTC. This codes for CASSSSVGGGRAYEQYF.